These T cell receptor beta chains were read from a single sample in a study of Graves' ophthalmopathy and Graves' hyperthyroidism. TCRdb fed the multiplex PCR reads into MiXCR, producing one record per CDR3 protein. The sample has around 1.1 million distinct CDR3 sequences, 35% to 45% seen once. The sample taken for sequencing was peripheral blood or thyroid tissue (not recorded which). These receptors came from an adult man with Graves' hyperthyroidism. Each CDR3 is given with its conserved first and last residue. The D gene is left open where the match is weak. Only some rows state a clone size, as once, few, many or a class for expanded clones.

clone size	CDR3 length	J gene	V gene	D gene	CDR3 DNA	CDR3 protein
.	16	TRBJ1-3	TRBV7-2	.	TGTGCCAGCAGCTTAGCGTACGGGGGTCTGGCGGACACCATATATTTT	CASSLAYGGLADTIYF
.	15	TRBJ2-5	TRBV25-1	TRBD1	TGCGCCAGCAGCCCGGGACAGGTGGTTGTCGAGACCCAGTACTTC	CASSPGQVVVETQYF
many	18	TRBJ2-7	TRBV24-1	.	TGTGCCACCAGCGGGCCCCCCCACAGCGGATCCCCTTCCTACGAGCAGTACTTC	CATSGPPHSGSPSYEQYF
many	14	TRBJ2-7	TRBV5-1	.	TGCGCCAGCAGCTTGGATCAATTACGATTGGAGCAGTACTTC	CASSLDQLRLEQYF
few	13	TRBJ1-4	TRBV5-1	.	TGCGCCAGCCAAGAACTACCGGGGGAAAAACTGTTTTTT	CASQELPGEKLFF
many	14	TRBJ1-1	TRBV2	.	TGTGCCAGCAGCGAACCTCGGGTCGGAGCCGAAGCTTTCTTT	CASSEPRVGAEAFF
many	12	TRBJ1-3	TRBV7-9	.	TGTGCCAGCAGCTCGGGTGGAAACACCATATATTTT	CASSSGGNTIYF
.	14	TRBJ1-2	TRBV2	TRBD1	TGTGCTAGGACGGCAGGGGGCGCGGACTATGGCTACACCTTC	CARTAGGADYGYTF
.	15	TRBJ1-4	TRBV29-1	TRBD1	TGCAGCGTTGAATCTACAGGGGGTAGTAATGAAAAACTGTTTTTT	CSVESTGGSNEKLFF
many	13	TRBJ1-5	TRBV20-1	.	TGCAGTGCTAGACGGCAGAGCAATCAGCCCCAGCATTTT	CSARRQSNQPQHF
few	14	TRBJ2-7	TRBV12-3/TRBV12-4	TRBD1	TGTGCCAGCAAACTAGGGGACAGCTCCTACGAGCAGTACTTC	CASKLGDSSYEQYF
few	15	TRBJ2-7	TRBV4-1	TRBD2	TGCGCCAGCTCGAGACTAGCGGGAGGGCCTAACGAGCAGTACTTC	CASSRLAGGPNEQYF
many	15	TRBJ2-5	TRBV7-2	.	TGTGCCAGCAGCACAGACGTATTAGGGGGTGAGACCCAGTACTTC	CASSTDVLGGETQYF
.	18	TRBJ2-6	TRBV25-1	TRBD1	TGTGCCAGCAGTTTACTAGGACAGGGGGCTGCTGGGGCCAACGTCCTGACTTTC	CASSLLGQGAAGANVLTF
.	19	TRBJ1-5	TRBV15	.	TGTGCCACCAGCAGCTTAGGCAGGGGAGTAAGTTATGGCAATCAGCCCCAGCATTTT	CATSSLGRGVSYGNQPQHF
.	15	TRBJ2-5	TRBV10-2	TRBD2	TGTGCCAGCAGTGAAAGCGGGAGATGGTATGAGACCCAGTACTTC	CASSESGRWYETQYF
.	16	TRBJ1-6	TRBV10-3	.	TGTGCCATCAGTTATGGGGATGTCGTGGGGAATTCACCCCTCCACTTT	CAISYGDVVGNSPLHF
many	15	TRBJ1-5	TRBV15	.	TGTGCCACCAGCACCCAGGACCGCCCCGGTCAGCCCCAGCATTTT	CATSTQDRPGQPQHF
many	13	TRBJ2-7	TRBV5-6	.	TGTGCCAGCAGCTTGGGGGGGATCGACGAGCAGTACTTC	CASSLGGIDEQYF
.	13	TRBJ1-6	TRBV19	.	TGTGCCAGTAGTCCCCCCCGGGTATCACCCCTCCACTTT	CASSPPRVSPLHF
.	15	TRBJ2-3	TRBV25-1	.	TGTGCCAGCACCCAGGGCGGGGCCCGCCCAGATACGCAGTATTTT	CASTQGGARPDTQYF
.	14	TRBJ1-2	TRBV27	.	TGTGCCAGTTCAAGGCAGGGGCAGAACTATGGCTACACCTTC	CASSRQGQNYGYTF
many	13	TRBJ2-7	TRBV14	.	TGTGCCAGCTCGAGAAACGTTGCCTACGAGCAGTACTTC	CASSRNVAYEQYF
.	11	TRBJ1-2	TRBV29-1	TRBD1	TGCAGCGTGGGACAGGCTAAGGGCTACACCTTC	CSVGQAKGYTF
many	14	TRBJ1-2	TRBV20-1	TRBD1	TGCAGTGCTCCTGGGACAGGGGACTTCTATGGCTACACCTTC	CSAPGTGDFYGYTF
many	15	TRBJ1-6	TRBV25-1	.	TGTGCCAGCAGTGAATTGGGAGCGACCAATTCACCCCTCCACTTT	CASSELGATNSPLHF
many	13	TRBJ1-1	TRBV2	TRBD1	TGTGCCAGCAGTATCTACAGGGGCACTGAAGCTTTCTTT	CASSIYRGTEAFF
many	17	TRBJ1-6	TRBV4-2	TRBD1	TGTGCCAGCAGCCAAGATATTATACAGGGGGATATGTCACCCCTCCACTTT	CASSQDIIQGDMSPLHF
few	14	TRBJ2-2	TRBV4-3	.	TGCGCCAGCAGCCCTCGGTCGGGGACCGGGGAGCTGTTTTTT	CASSPRSGTGELFF
.	15	TRBJ1-1	TRBV11-2	TRBD1	TGTGCCAGCAGCACGCCGGGACAGGGGACCACTGAAGCTTTCTTT	CASSTPGQGTTEAFF
many	14	TRBJ2-7	TRBV10-3	.	TGTGCCATCAGTGAGTCGATGGCGGGGTCCGAGCAGTACTTC	CAISESMAGSEQYF
many	13	TRBJ2-7	TRBV2	TRBD1	TGTGCCAGCGTGTTCCTACAGGGGGACGAGCAGTACTTC	CASVFLQGDEQYF
many	15	TRBJ2-7	TRBV29-1	.	TGCAGCGTTGAAATATCCCGGGGGACGAGATACGAGCAGTACTTC	CSVEISRGTRYEQYF
.	13	TRBJ2-7	TRBV12-3/TRBV12-4	TRBD1	TGTGCCAGCAGTTTGGGACAGATCCACGAGCAGTACTTC	CASSLGQIHEQYF
many	16	TRBJ2-6	TRBV24-1	.	TGTGCCACCAGTGATCCGCGAACCTCTGGGGCCAACGTCCTGACTTTC	CATSDPRTSGANVLTF
once	15	TRBJ2-5	TRBV7-9	TRBD2	TGTGCCAGCAGCCCTCTACTAGCGGGATTAGAGACCCAGTACTTC	CASSPLLAGLETQYF
few	14	TRBJ2-5	TRBV20-1	.	TGCAGTGCAGTAGCGTCGGATGGGTTGGAGACCCAGTACTTC	CSAVASDGLETQYF
few	13	TRBJ2-7	TRBV5-1	.	TGCGCCAGCAGCTTGAGCCTGGCGCGGGAGCAGTACTTC	CASSLSLAREQYF
.	14	TRBJ2-5	TRBV5-1	.	TGCGCCAGCAGCTTGGTTAGCGGTCAAGGGACCCAGTACTTC	CASSLVSGQGTQYF
few	17	TRBJ2-5	TRBV5-1	TRBD1	TGCGCCAGTCACGCGCACCCGGGACAGGGGACTCAAGAGACCCAGTACTTC	CASHAHPGQGTQETQYF